A selection of T cell receptor beta chains follows, all from one sample in a study of T cell responses to AZD1222 COVID-19 vaccine. Sequencing used immunoSEQ multiplex PCR; TCRdb keeps in-frame clones, though not all of them. The table includes 130,000 or so clones, around 94% detected once. Sequenced material: peripheral blood, taken on day 0 of AZD1222 vaccination. These receptors were obtained from an adult in good health. CDR3s include the opening cysteine and the closing phenylalanine or tryptophan.

TRBV7-2 14 CASSMTGGGYEQYF
TRBV2 14 CASSHRETNTEAFF
TRBV7-8 15 CASRSSGRLEGEQFF
TRBV29-1 11 CSVGQRPKAFF
TRBV28 19 CATIFWDFLQGGLPDTQYF
TRBV15 13 CATSRGRTDTQYF
TRBV10-2 15 CASSELAQGGDGYTF
TRBV10-3 17 CAISESIRPGPNTEAFF
TRBV14 17 CASSQDGLVRGDYGYTF
TRBV7-3 14 CASSLIPSTDTQYF
TRBV6-5 14 CASRRGLTGNTIYF
TRBV4-3 15 CASSQERGGNQPQHF
TRBV18 13 CASSPQVSYEQYF
TRBV7-9 16 CASRRLAVSSYNEQFF
TRBV5-6 14 CASTLDLGGNTIYF
TRBV18 18 CASSPKGLAGGGYNEQFF
TRBV5-1 14 CASSPGLWTDTQYF
TRBV14 19 CASSQTRTSGRFSTDTQYF
TRBV19 13 CASSIGVNEKLFF
TRBV2 14 CASSETGTGRGYTF
TRBV18 15 CASSHRDRGGDEQYF
TRBV7-9 15 CASSRTGQISYEQYF
TRBV6-5 13 CAVTTSSHNEQFF
TRBV9 14 CASSLTGTGGEQYF